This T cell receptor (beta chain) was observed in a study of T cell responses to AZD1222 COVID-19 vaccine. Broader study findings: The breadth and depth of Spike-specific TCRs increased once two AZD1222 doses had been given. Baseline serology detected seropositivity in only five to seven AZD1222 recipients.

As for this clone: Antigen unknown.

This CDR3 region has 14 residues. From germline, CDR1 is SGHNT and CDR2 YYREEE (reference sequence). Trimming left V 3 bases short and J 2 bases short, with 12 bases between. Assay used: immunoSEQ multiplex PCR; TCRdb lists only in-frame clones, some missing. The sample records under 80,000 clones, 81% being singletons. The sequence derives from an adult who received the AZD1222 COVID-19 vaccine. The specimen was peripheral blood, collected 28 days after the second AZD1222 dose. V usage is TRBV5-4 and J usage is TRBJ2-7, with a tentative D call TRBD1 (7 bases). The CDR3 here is CASSSGGQTYEQYF. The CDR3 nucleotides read TGTGCCAGCAGCTCCGGGGGACAGACCTACGAGCAGTACTTC.